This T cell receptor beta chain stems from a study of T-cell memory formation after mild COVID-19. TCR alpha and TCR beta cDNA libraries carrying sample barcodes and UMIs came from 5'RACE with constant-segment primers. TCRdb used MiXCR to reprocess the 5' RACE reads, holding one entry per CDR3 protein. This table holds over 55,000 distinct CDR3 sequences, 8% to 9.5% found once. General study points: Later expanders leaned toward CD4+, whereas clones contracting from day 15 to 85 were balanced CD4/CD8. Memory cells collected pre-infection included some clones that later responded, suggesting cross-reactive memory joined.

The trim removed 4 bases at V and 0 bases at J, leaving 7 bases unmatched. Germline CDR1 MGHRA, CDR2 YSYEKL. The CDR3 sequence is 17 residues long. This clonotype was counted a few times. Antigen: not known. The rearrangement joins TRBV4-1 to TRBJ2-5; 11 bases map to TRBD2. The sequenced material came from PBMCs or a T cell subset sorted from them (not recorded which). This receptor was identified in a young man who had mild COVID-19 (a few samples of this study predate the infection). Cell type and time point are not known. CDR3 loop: CASSLTASGGYQETQYF. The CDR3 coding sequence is TGCGCCAGCAGCCTAACCGCTAGCGGGGGGTACCAAGAGACCCAGTACTTC.